Listed below are T cell receptor beta chains from one sample, sequenced in a study of blood T cell repertoires in COVID-19. Clones were read by immunoSEQ multiplex PCR, and TCRdb kept only the in-frame ones, dropping some. The table lists 120,000 or so clones, less than 90% of them singletons. The sequencing sample was made of peripheral blood. These TCRs come from a young woman who had recovered from COVID-19. The conserved cysteine and the conserved F or W are not part of the CDR3 here.

V gene: TRBV6-1; CDR3 protein: ASSEFSGNYNEQF
V gene: TRBV11-3; CDR3 protein: ASRQGPGQGTLYEQY
V gene: TRBV5-1; CDR3 protein: ASSLEQGNEKLF
V gene: TRBV7-9; CDR3 protein: ASRAGTGGREY
V gene: TRBV10-3; CDR3 protein: AISEPSGGQETQY
V gene: TRBV19; CDR3 protein: ASSITGHRPTDTQY
V gene: TRBV9; CDR3 protein: ASSVVAGGGNEQF
V gene: TRBV5-1; CDR3 protein: ASSAQGAANEKLF
V gene: TRBV6-5; CDR3 protein: ASRGTNPRYEQF
V gene: TRBV7-8; CDR3 protein: ASSLYPGQGAAEQY
V gene: TRBV6-5; CDR3 protein: ASTQGETGELF
V gene: TRBV2; CDR3 protein: ASREIRGNTEAF
V gene: TRBV9; CDR3 protein: ASSVPGQLSYEQY
V gene: TRBV7-9; CDR3 protein: ASSSDLGEKLF
V gene: TRBV10-2; CDR3 protein: ASSDLEDSVGYT
V gene: TRBV6-1; CDR3 protein: ASSEDPAAKEY
V gene: TRBV5-5; CDR3 protein: ASSSGLANEQF
V gene: TRBV5-1; CDR3 protein: ASSLTGEDGYT
V gene: TRBV9; CDR3 protein: ASSFEGQGYGYT
V gene: TRBV6-2/TRBV6-3; CDR3 protein: ASSYSKASGLYEQY
V gene: TRBV10-3; CDR3 protein: AISGGGSYEQY
V gene: TRBV24-1; CDR3 protein: ATSDKRTSGPRTGELF
V gene: TRBV4-2; CDR3 protein: ASSQEQSGGAFETQY
V gene: TRBV19; CDR3 protein: ASKRIWSSSYNSPLH
V gene: TRBV2; CDR3 protein: ASTEGTSGKDYGYT
V gene: TRBV9; CDR3 protein: ASSAYGTSGSTDTQY
V gene: TRBV12-3/TRBV12-4; CDR3 protein: ASTIAVSYEQY
V gene: TRBV7-2; CDR3 protein: ASSLVGRATEAF
V gene: TRBV5-4; CDR3 protein: ASSLGGPNEQF
V gene: TRBV2; CDR3 protein: ASRGQVYEQY
V gene: TRBV6-6; CDR3 protein: ASSLTGMNGGYT
V gene: TRBV19; CDR3 protein: ASSIGGTGVRYEQY
V gene: TRBV2; CDR3 protein: ASSERGTGLSANQPQH
V gene: TRBV6-1; CDR3 protein: ASSEAQGPYGYT
V gene: TRBV6-5; CDR3 protein: ASTPTSKGYQPQH
V gene: TRBV9; CDR3 protein: ASSLSGGSTDTQY
V gene: TRBV5-5; CDR3 protein: ASSLAPGHLNTEAF
V gene: TRBV4-2; CDR3 protein: ASSQSGTGDYEQY
V gene: TRBV5-1; CDR3 protein: ASSLLETQY
V gene: TRBV15; CDR3 protein: ATSREPGQGRREKLF
V gene: TRBV7-2; CDR3 protein: ASSSSWPSSGNTIY
V gene: TRBV7-6; CDR3 protein: ASSLGSTSVKETQY
V gene: TRBV27; CDR3 protein: ASSLGWTSGYNEQF
V gene: TRBV5-1; CDR3 protein: ASSFRAGDYRTGELF
V gene: TRBV21-1; CDR3 protein: ASSADRVRDQPQH
V gene: TRBV30; CDR3 protein: AWYRDNGYT
V gene: TRBV5-4; CDR3 protein: ASSLVGGLPTDTQY
V gene: TRBV28; CDR3 protein: ASSPGPTAPFYGYT
V gene: TRBV7-7; CDR3 protein: ASSQGTETWTQY
V gene: TRBV6-2/TRBV6-3; CDR3 protein: ASSGGHRAYGYT
V gene: TRBV5-6; CDR3 protein: ASSSLTGTTYNEQF
V gene: TRBV12-5; CDR3 protein: ASGWRGQGDGNTIY
V gene: TRBV10-3; CDR3 protein: AIRGTSGKDTQY
V gene: TRBV16; CDR3 protein: ASSPRVAKNIQY
V gene: TRBV27; CDR3 protein: ASSKQGGSYGYT
V gene: TRBV6-5; CDR3 protein: ASSLSGGAKETQY
V gene: TRBV19; CDR3 protein: ASSPRQAGANVLT